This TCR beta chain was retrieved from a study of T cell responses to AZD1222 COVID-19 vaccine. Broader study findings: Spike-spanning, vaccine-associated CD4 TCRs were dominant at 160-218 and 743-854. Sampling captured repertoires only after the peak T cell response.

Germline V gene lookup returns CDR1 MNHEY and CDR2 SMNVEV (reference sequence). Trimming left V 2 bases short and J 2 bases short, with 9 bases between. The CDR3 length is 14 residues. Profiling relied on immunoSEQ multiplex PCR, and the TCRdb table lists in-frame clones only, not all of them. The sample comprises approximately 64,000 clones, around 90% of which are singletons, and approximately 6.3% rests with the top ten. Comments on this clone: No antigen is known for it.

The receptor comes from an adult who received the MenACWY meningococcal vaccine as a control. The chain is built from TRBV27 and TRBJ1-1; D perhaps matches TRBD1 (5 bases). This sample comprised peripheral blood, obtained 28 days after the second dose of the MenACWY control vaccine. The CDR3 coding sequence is TGTGCCAGCAGTTTAGGGGGGGTTAACACTGAAGCTTTCTTT. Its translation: CASSLGGVNTEAFF.